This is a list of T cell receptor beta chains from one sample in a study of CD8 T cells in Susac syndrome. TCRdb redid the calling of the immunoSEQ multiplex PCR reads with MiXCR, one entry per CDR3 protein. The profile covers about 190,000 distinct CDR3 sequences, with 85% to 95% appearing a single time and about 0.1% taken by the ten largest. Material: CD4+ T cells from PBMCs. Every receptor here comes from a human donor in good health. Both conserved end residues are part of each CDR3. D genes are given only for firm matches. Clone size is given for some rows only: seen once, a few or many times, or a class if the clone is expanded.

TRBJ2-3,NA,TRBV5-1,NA,TGCGCCAGCAGCCGATCGATCACAGATACGCAGTATTTT,CASSRSITDTQYF
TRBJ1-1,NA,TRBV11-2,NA,TGTGCCAGCAGCACCCAGGGGCGGGGGACTGAAGCTTTCTTT,CASSTQGRGTEAFF
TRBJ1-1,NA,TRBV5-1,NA,TGCGCCAGCAGCTTGGCTATGGGGGGCACTGAAGCTTTCTTT,CASSLAMGGTEAFF
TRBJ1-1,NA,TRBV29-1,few,TGCAGTGGGGGCAGGAACACTGAAGCTTTCTTT,CSGGRNTEAFF
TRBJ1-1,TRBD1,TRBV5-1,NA,TGCGCCAGCAGCATTCAGACAGGGGAAGCTTTCTTT,CASSIQTGEAFF
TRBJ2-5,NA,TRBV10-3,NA,TGTGCCATCAAGGAACAGGGTGGTGAGACCCAGTACTTC,CAIKEQGGETQYF
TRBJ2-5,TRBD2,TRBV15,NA,TGTGCCACCAGACCCGGGACTAGCGAGCAGACCCAGTACTTC,CATRPGTSEQTQYF
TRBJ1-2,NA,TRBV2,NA,TGTGCCAGCAGGGGGGCGCGCCCGGCGGGCTACACCTTC,CASRGARPAGYTF
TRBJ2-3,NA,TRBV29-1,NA,TGCAGCGTTTCACTACAGGGCAGTGTGGGAGATACGCAGTATTTT,CSVSLQGSVGDTQYF
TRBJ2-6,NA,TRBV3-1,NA,TGTGCCAGCAGCCAACCTAGAGGAACTGGGGCCAACGTCCTGACTTTC,CASSQPRGTGANVLTF
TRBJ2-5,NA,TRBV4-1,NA,TGCGCCAGCAGCCAAGACAGACTGTACCAAGAGACCCAGTACTTC,CASSQDRLYQETQYF
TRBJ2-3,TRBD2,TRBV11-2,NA,TGTGCCAGCAGCTCGGACCTAGCGGGGGTACGAGCAGATACGCAGTATTTT,CASSSDLAGVRADTQYF
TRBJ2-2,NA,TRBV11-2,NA,TGTGCCAGCAGCTTAGTGCCTAGGGCCGGGGAGCTGTTTTTT,CASSLVPRAGELFF
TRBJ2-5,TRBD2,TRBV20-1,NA,TGCAGTGCTAGATATCGGGCGGGAGGGGAGACCCAGTACTTC,CSARYRAGGETQYF
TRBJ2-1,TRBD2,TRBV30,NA,TGTGCCTGGAGAGACCCGGGACTAGCGGGGCTGGGTGAGCAGTTCTTC,CAWRDPGLAGLGEQFF
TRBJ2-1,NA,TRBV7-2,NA,TGTGCCAGCAGCCACCCGGAGAGGCGCAATGAGCAGTTCTTC,CASSHPERRNEQFF
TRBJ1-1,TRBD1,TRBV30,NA,TGTGCATACACAGGGGTTGGAAACACTGAAGCTTTCTTT,CAYTGVGNTEAFF
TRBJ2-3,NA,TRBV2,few,TGTGCCAGCAGTGACACAGATACGCAGTATTTT,CASSDTDTQYF
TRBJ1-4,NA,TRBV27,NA,TGTGCCAGCAGCCTGACAACTAATGAAAAACTGTTTTTT,CASSLTTNEKLFF
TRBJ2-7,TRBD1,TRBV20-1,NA,TGCAGTGCTAGAGAAATAGAGACAGGGGCTTACGAGCAGTACTTC,CSAREIETGAYEQYF
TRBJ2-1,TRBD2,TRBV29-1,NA,TGCAGCGTTGAACGGGGGGGTGAGCAGTTCTTC,CSVERGGEQFF
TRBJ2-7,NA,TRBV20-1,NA,TGCAGTGTCCCAGGGGAGAACCTCTACGAGCAGTACTTC,CSVPGENLYEQYF
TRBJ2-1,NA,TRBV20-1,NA,TGCAGTGCTAGCCAGCAGTACAATGAGCAGTTCTTC,CSASQQYNEQFF
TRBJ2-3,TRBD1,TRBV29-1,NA,TGCAGCGTGGGGACAGAACTCACAGATACGCAGTATTTT,CSVGTELTDTQYF
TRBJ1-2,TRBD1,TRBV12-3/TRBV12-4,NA,TGTGCCAGCAGTTTCCTCCTGACAGGGAACTATGGCTACACCTTC,CASSFLLTGNYGYTF
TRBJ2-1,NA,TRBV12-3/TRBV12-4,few,TGTGCCAGCTCTACGGGGATTTCATACAATGAGCAGTTCTTC,CASSTGISYNEQFF
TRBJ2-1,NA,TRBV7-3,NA,TGTGCCAGCGGCACCGACAGCTCCTACAATGAGCAGTTCTTC,CASGTDSSYNEQFF
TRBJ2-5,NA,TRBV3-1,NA,TGTGCCAGCAGCCCTCGGAACGGAGAGACCCAGTACTTC,CASSPRNGETQYF
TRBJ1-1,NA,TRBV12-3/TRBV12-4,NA,TGTGCCAGCAGTTTAGTTGGAGACAGTAAAACTTTCTTT,CASSLVGDSKTFF
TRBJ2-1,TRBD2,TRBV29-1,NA,TGCAGCGTCCCTAGCGGGAGTTGGAATGAGCAGTTCTTC,CSVPSGSWNEQFF
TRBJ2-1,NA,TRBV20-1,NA,TGCAGTGCTCATGGAGGGCCGGAAGCCTACAATGAGCAGTTCTTC,CSAHGGPEAYNEQFF
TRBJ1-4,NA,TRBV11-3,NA,TGTGCCAGCAGCCTGGGCGGACGGCCTTTCGGAGAAAAACTGTTTTTT,CASSLGGRPFGEKLFF
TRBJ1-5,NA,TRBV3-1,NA,TGTGCCAGCAGTTACTCAAATAGCAATCAGCCCCAGCATTTT,CASSYSNSNQPQHF
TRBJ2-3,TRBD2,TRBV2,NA,TGTGCCAGCAGTGAAGGGGGGGGTCGAGTCACAGATACGCAGTATTTT,CASSEGGGRVTDTQYF
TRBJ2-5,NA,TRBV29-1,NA,TGCAGCGTTGACCGTAGCGGCCAAGAGACCCAGTACTTC,CSVDRSGQETQYF
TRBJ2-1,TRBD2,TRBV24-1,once,TGTGCCACCAGTGACCCAAGCGGGGGAACCTACAATGAGCAGTTCTTC,CATSDPSGGTYNEQFF
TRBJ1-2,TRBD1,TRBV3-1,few,TGTGCCAGTAGCCAGGGGACAGGGGACGGCTACACCTTC,CASSQGTGDGYTF
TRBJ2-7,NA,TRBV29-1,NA,TGCAGCGTTGATGGGGACCTAACTGGGGCCTACGAGCAGTACTTC,CSVDGDLTGAYEQYF
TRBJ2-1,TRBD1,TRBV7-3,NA,TGTGCCAGCAGCCCAAGGCAGGGGGCTGTCAATGAGCAGTTCTTC,CASSPRQGAVNEQFF